The 26 T cell receptor beta chains below were found in one sample sequenced in a study of OX40 agonist ivuxolimab in advanced cancers. Sequencing used immunoSEQ multiplex PCR; TCRdb keeps in-frame clones, though not all of them. This sample carries about 86,000 clones, about 83% of them seen once, and the ten largest clones take approximately 1.3%. This specimen consisted of CD4+ or CD8+ T cells sorted from blood, obtained in a trial of the OX40 agonist ivuxolimab. The receptors come from an adult with an advanced solid tumor such as melanoma, head and neck, liver or kidney cancer.

V gene TRBV28 combines with J gene TRBJ1-1; 8 bases agree with TRBD1. There are 15 residues in the CDR3. With V trimmed by 5 bases and J by 3 bases, 8 bases remained unmatched. Germline loops: CDR1 MDHEN, CDR2 SYDVKM. The CDR3 bases are TGTGCCAGCAGTGCGAGGCCACAGGGGGACACTGAAGCTTTCTTT. It encodes CASSARPQGDTEAFF.

The CDR3 nucleotides read TGTGCCAGCTCCCAGGGGGAATCGAGCCAGTACTTC. It is translated as CASSQGESSQYF. The genes are TRBV18 and TRBJ2-5, with TRBD1 matching over 7 bases. CDR1 and CDR2 from the germline V gene are KGHSH and LQKENI. V was clipped by 6 bases and J by 10 bases; unmatched bases: 8. CDR3 size: 12 residues. Supplemented by reference TRBV18 and TRBJ2-5, the full variable domain reads NAGVMQNPRHLVRRRGQEARLRCSPMKGHSHVYWYRQLPEEGLKFMVYLQKENIIDESGMPKERFSAEFPKEGPSILRIQQVVRGDSAAYFCASSQGESSQYFGPGTRLLVL.

A few counts support this clone. The chain has TRBV2 and TRBJ2-4; 10 bases fit TRBD2. Per the germline V gene, CDR1 is SNHLY and CDR2 is FYNNEI. This CDR3 region has 17 residues. V shed 0 bases, J shed 9 bases, and the junction held 11 bases outside the gene matches. DNA of the CDR3: TGTGCCAGCAGTGAAGCGAGGAGCGGGGGGGCTACGACCATTCAGTACTTC. It codes for CASSEARSGGATTIQYF.

In regard to this clone: No conserved phenylalanine or tryptophan ends this CDR3, so it is likely a read error. V is TRBV5-1 and J is TRBJ1-1, with D perhaps TRBD1 (5 bases). This CDR3 is built from 14 residues. V was pared by 4 bases and J by 10 bases, with 20 bases between. Germline V gene data show CDR1 as SGHRS and CDR2 as YFSETQ. The CDR3 is CASSIGTGALGAFL. The CDR3 DNA reads as TGCGCCAGCAGCATTGGGACCGGGGCGTTGGGAGCTTTCCTT.

The V and J genes are TRBV28 and TRBJ1-2; maybe TRBD1 (5 bases). This CDR3 comprises 15 residues. Trimming pared 7 bases from V and 3 bases from J, leaving 18 bases between. In germline, CDR1 is MDHEN, CDR2 SYDVKM. The CDR3: CASTLGAANDYGYTF. The CDR3 DNA is TGTGCCAGCACCCTCGGGGCGGCAAATGACTATGGCTACACCTTC.

This clone was seen only a few times. This chain uses TRBV5-5 with TRBJ2-3, with D perhaps matching TRBD1 (6 bases). Deletions cut 0 bases from V and 4 bases from J, with 9 bases between. This CDR3 is built from 14 residues. In germline, CDR1 is SGHKS, CDR2 YYEKEE (reference sequence). CDR3 DNA sequence: TGTGCCAGCAGCTTGGGGGGGCAAGCAGATACGCAGTATTTT. It translates to CASSLGGQADTQYF.

The CDR3 spells CASSDDGTSGNTQYF. The CDR3 DNA follows: TGCGCCAGCAGTGACGACGGGACTAGCGGGAATACGCAGTATTTT. The V and J genes are TRBV10-1 and TRBJ2-3, with 13 bases identical to TRBD2. V dropped 3 bases and J dropped 7; count of bases not matched to a gene: 4. From germline, CDR1 is WNHNN and CDR2 SYGVQD (reference sequence). The CDR3 covers 15 residues.

The chain is built from TRBV28 and TRBJ2-7; D gene ambiguous. Germline CDR1 and CDR2: MDHEN and SYDVKM. Trimming took off 4 bases at V and 5 bases at J, with 9 bases between the two ends. The CDR3 runs to 12 residues. The CDR3 DNA reads TGTGCCAGCAGTTCTCAAACTGACGAGCAGTACTTC. It is translated as CASSSQTDEQYF.

The chain employs TRBV29-1 and TRBJ1-2; TRBD1 is a possible D gene (6 bases). Germline V gives CDR1 SQVTM, CDR2 ANQGSEA. CDR3 length equals 12 residues. With 5 bases removed from V and 3 bases from J, the gap between germline ends came to 10 bases. For the CDR3, the DNA is TGCAGCGTTCGGTACAGGGACTATGGCTACACCTTC. Amino acid sequence: CSVRYRDYGYTF.

The chain carries TRBV5-1 and TRBJ2-1; D is uncertain. V was trimmed by 0 bases and J by 5 bases, leaving 6 bases between them. Germline CDR1 is SGHRS and CDR2 is YFSETQ. The CDR3 is 13 residues long. The CDR3 is CASSLVGNNEQFF. DNA for the CDR3: TGCGCCAGCAGCTTGGTGGGAAACAATGAGCAGTTCTTC.

Comments on this clone: Other DNA sequences from this sample encode an identical CDR3 as well. V gene TRBV5-1 combines with J gene TRBJ2-5; D may be TRBD1 (5 bases). Germline V lookup: CDR1 SGHRS, CDR2 YFSETQ. The CDR3 loop spans 14 amino acids. V gave up 0 bases and J gave up 5 bases, with 11 bases separating them. The DNA of the CDR3 is TGCGCCAGCAGCTTGGCGACAGCCGGGGAGACCCAGTACTTC. This sequence encodes CASSLATAGETQYF.

The chain couples TRBV4-1 to TRBJ1-4, with D possibly matching TRBD1 (5 bases). The V and J ends lost 0 bases and 7 bases respectively, with 24 bases between them. CDR1 and CDR2 from the germline V gene are MGHRA and YSYEKL. The length of the CDR3 is 19 residues. DNA of the CDR3: TGCGCCAGCAGCCAAGAAAAAGCGGGGACGGATTCTGGTCGTGAAAAACTGTTTTTT. Protein sequence: CASSQEKAGTDSGREKLFF.

The genes are TRBV5-1 and TRBJ2-1; 12 bases align to TRBD2. Looked up from germline, CDR1 is SGHRS and CDR2 is YFSETQ. This CDR3 is 16 amino acids long. V was pared by 1 base and J by 10 bases, with 9 bases of the junction left unmatched. The CDR3 spells CASSLRASGGAGEQFF. The CDR3 region has the DNA TGCGCCAGCAGCTTGAGGGCTAGCGGGGGGGCCGGAGAGCAGTTCTTC.

The chain uses TRBV10-3 and TRBJ2-7; weak D call: TRBD2 (5 bases). Germline CDR1 reads ENHRY; CDR2 reads SYGVKD. The CDR3 runs 14 residues. V was cut by 9 bases and J by 0 bases, with 15 bases left in between. This CDR3 is CAIGLTGSSYEQYF. In DNA form, the CDR3 reads TGTGCCATTGGATTGACGGGATCCTCCTACGAGCAGTACTTC.

This rearrangement joins TRBV6-1 to TRBJ1-3; D call uncertain. The V gene lost 11 bases and the J gene lost 0 bases, with 17 bases spanning the gap. The CDR3 covers 15 residues. Germline CDR1 reads MNHNS; CDR2 reads SASEGT. CDR3 loop: CACFNPPGSGNTIYF. CDR3 nucleotides: TGTGCCTGCTTCAACCCCCCCGGCTCTGGAAACACCATATATTTT.

The rearrangement joins TRBV6-5 to TRBJ1-6, with 7 bases aligning to TRBD1. V lost 6 bases and J lost 0; bases outside the gene matches: 2. This CDR3 has 15 amino acids. The germline CDR1 and CDR2 sequences are MNHEY and SVGAGI. The CDR3 sequence: CASSRGSSYNSPLHF. As DNA, the CDR3 is TGTGCCAGCAGCAGGGGGAGCTCCTATAATTCACCCCTCCACTTT.

This clone has only one observation. The chain employs TRBV19 and TRBJ2-5, with D maybe TRBD2 (6 bases). Germline V gene sequence: CDR1 LNHDA, CDR2 SQIVND (reference sequence). With 8 bases removed from V and 4 bases from J, the gap between germline ends came to 14 bases. The CDR3 has 13 residues. CDR3 amino acids: CASAGKRRETQYF. CDR3 bases: TGTGCCAGTGCGGGAAAACGGAGAGAGACCCAGTACTTC.

V usage is TRBV4-2 and J usage is TRBJ1-5; no definite D call. V was clipped by 5 bases and J by 5 bases, with 7 bases between them. The germline V gene encodes CDR1 LGHNA and CDR2 YNFKEQ. This CDR3 is 12 amino acids long. The DNA for the CDR3 is TGTGCCAGCAGCTTGGATGATCAGCCCCAGCATTTT. It specifies CASSLDDQPQHF.

V and J are TRBV27 and TRBJ1-1; D gene uncertain. The CDR3 length is 13 residues. Looked up from germline, CDR1 is MNHEY and CDR2 is SMNVEV (reference sequence). V lost 4 bases, J lost 3 bases, and 9 bases lay in between. CDR3: CASSSRWDTEAFF. As DNA, the CDR3 is TGTGCCAGCAGTTCCCGCTGGGACACTGAAGCTTTCTTT.

This chain connects TRBV4-1 to TRBJ2-3; 10 positions match TRBD2. The junction had 18 bases not matched to a gene; V was cut back by 4 bases and J by 2 bases. Germline loops: CDR1 MGHRA, CDR2 YSYEKL. The CDR3 loop spans 20 amino acids. The CDR3 DNA is TGCGCCAGCAGCCGACAAGGGGCTAGCGGGAGAGTAATACTCACAGATACGCAGTATTTT. This sequence encodes CASSRQGASGRVILTDTQYF.

The rearrangement joins TRBV10-3 to TRBJ1-2; D not certain. Trimming shortened V by 8 bases and J by 6 bases, and 13 bases separated the two germline ends. CDR3 length equals 12 residues. Germline lookup yields CDR1 ENHRY and CDR2 SYGVKD. Here the CDR3 reads CAIYYESNGYTF. The CDR3 nucleotides are TGTGCCATCTATTACGAGTCTAATGGCTACACCTTC.

The V call is TRBV4-1, the J call TRBJ1-5, with TRBD1 as a possible D gene (5 bases). CDR1 is MGHRA, CDR2 YSYEKL, per germline. This CDR3 is 17 amino acids long. V dropped 0 bases and J dropped 0 bases, with 12 bases sitting between them. CDR3: CASSQDPKGFSNQPQHF. CDR3 in DNA: TGCGCCAGCAGCCAAGACCCGAAGGGGTTTAGCAATCAGCCCCAGCATTTT.

This chain connects TRBV7-2 to TRBJ2-3; 9 bases agree with TRBD2. The CDR3 runs 14 residues. With 6 bases clipped from V and 6 bases from J, the junction kept 7 bases outside the gene matches. Germline-derived CDR1 and CDR2 are SGHTA and FQGNSA. In nucleotides, the CDR3 is TGTGCCAGCAGGGGCGGGGGGGCCCAGGATACGCAGTATTTT. Its protein product is CASRGGGAQDTQYF.

The chain uses TRBV4-3 and TRBJ1-2; possibly TRBD1 for D (6 bases). The germline CDR1 and CDR2 sequences are LGHNA and YSLEER. The CDR3 is 15 amino acids. The V gene lost 0 bases and the J gene lost 2 bases, with 10 bases spanning the gap. The CDR3 DNA follows: TGCGCCAGCAGCCAAGATTTCGGGGGCAACTATGGCTACACCTTC. As protein: CASSQDFGGNYGYTF.

CDR3 region: CASSSRGPGVYNEQFF. CDR3 nucleotide sequence: TGTGCCAGCAGCTCTAGGGGACCGGGGGTCTACAATGAGCAGTTCTTC. This chain uses TRBV7-3 with TRBJ2-1; D may be TRBD2 (6 bases). There are 16 residues in the CDR3. Deletions cut 4 bases from V and 3 bases from J, with 16 bases between. The V gene's germline CDR1 is SGHTA and CDR2 FQGTGA.

The chain employs TRBV19 and TRBJ1-5; the D gene is possibly TRBD1 (5 bases). V dropped 3 bases and J dropped 11 bases, with 8 bases sitting between them. This CDR3 has 11 amino acids. Germline assignment: CDR1 LNHDA and CDR2 SQIVND (reference sequence). In DNA form, the CDR3 reads TGTGCCAGTAGTATCGGGGGGTCCCAGCATTTT. Its protein is CASSIGGSQHF.